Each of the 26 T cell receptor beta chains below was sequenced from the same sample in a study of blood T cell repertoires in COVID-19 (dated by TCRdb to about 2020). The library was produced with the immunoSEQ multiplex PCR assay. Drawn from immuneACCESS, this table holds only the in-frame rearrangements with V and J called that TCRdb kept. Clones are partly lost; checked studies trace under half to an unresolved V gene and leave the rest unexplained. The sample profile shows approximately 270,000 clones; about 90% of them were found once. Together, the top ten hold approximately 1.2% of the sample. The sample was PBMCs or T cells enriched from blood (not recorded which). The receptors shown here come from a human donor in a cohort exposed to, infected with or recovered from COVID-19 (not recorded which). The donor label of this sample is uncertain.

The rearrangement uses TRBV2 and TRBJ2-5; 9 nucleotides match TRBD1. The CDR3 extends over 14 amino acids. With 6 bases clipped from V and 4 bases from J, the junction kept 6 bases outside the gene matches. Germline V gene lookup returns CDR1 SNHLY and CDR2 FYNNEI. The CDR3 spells CASSAGTGIETQYF. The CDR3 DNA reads TGTGCCAGCAGCGCCGGGACAGGGATAGAGACCCAGTACTTC.

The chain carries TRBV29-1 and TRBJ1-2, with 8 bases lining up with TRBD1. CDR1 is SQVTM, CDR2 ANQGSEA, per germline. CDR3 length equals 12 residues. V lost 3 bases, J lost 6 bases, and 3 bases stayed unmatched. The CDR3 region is CSVDQGANGYTF. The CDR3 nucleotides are TGCAGCGTTGATCAGGGGGCGAATGGCTACACCTTC.

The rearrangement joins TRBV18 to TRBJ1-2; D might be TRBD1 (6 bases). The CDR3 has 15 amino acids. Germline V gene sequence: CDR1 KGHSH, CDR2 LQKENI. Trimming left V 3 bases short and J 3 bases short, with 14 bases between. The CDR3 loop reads CASSPLQGADYGYTF. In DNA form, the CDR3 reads TGTGCCAGCTCACCGCTACAGGGTGCTGACTATGGCTACACCTTC.

As DNA, the CDR3 is TGTGCCAGCAGTCCACGCGGCGGGGGCTTCTCAAAGTACGAGCAGTACTTC. As protein: CASSPRGGGFSKYEQYF. The rearrangement joins TRBV6-6 to TRBJ2-7; D is perhaps TRBD2 (7 bases). Germline loops: CDR1 MNHNY, CDR2 SVGAGI (reference sequence). Trimming removed 5 bases from V and 4 bases from J, with 24 bases in between. The CDR3 is 17 amino acids.

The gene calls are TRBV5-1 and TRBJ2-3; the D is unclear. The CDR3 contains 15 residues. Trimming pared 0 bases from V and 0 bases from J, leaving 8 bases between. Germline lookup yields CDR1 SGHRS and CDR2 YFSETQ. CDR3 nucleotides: TGCGCCAGCAGCTTGGGCGGCCAGAGCACAGATACGCAGTATTTT. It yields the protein CASSLGGQSTDTQYF.

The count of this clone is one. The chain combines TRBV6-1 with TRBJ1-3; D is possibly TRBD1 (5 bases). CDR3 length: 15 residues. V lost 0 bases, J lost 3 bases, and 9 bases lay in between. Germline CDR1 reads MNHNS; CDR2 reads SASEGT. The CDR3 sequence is CASSEAGGGGNTIYF. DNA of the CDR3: TGTGCCAGCAGTGAAGCCGGGGGAGGTGGAAACACCATATATTTT.

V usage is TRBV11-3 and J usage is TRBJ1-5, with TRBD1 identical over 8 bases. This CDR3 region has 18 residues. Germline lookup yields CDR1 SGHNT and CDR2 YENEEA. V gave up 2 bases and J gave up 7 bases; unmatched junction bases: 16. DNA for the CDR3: TGTGCCAGCAGCTTATGGCTGCGAGACAGGGGCTTCCAACAGCCCCAGCATTTT. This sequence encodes CASSLWLRDRGFQQPQHF.

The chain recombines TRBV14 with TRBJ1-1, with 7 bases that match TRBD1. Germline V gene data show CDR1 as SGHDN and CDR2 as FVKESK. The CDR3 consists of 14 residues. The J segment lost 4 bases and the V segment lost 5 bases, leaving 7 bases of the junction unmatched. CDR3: CASSVRQGSTEAFF. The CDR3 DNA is TGTGCCAGCAGCGTACGACAGGGAAGCACTGAAGCTTTCTTT.

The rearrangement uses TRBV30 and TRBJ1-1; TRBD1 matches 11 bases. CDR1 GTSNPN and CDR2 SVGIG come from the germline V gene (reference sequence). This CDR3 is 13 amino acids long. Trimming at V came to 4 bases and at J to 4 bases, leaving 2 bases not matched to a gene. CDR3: CAWTGTGGTEAFF. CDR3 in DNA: TGTGCCTGGACAGGGACAGGGGGCACTGAAGCTTTCTTT.

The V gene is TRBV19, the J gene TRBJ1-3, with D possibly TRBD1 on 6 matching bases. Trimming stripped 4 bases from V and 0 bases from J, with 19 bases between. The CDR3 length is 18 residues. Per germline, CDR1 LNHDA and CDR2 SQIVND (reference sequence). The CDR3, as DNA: TGTGCCAGTAGTACCGACGACAGGTTTGGGGTCTCTGGAAACACCATATATTTT. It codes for CASSTDDRFGVSGNTIYF.

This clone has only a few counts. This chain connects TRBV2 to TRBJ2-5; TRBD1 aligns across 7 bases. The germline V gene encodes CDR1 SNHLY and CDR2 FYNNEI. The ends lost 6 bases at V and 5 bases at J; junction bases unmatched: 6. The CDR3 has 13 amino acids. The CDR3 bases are TGTGCCAGCAGCAGGGACAGTGGCGAGACCCAGTACTTC. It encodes CASSRDSGETQYF.

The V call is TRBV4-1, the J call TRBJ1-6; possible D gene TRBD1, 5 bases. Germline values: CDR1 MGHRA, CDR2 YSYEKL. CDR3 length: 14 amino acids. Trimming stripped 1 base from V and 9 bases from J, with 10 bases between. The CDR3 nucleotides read TGCGCCAGCAGCCAAGTCGTTAGGGGTTCACCCCTCCACTTT. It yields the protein CASSQVVRGSPLHF.

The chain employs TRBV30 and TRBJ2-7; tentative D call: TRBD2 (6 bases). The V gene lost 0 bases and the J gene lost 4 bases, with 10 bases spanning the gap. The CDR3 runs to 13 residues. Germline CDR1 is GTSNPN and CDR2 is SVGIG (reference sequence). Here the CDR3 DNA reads TGTGCCTGGAGTGTAGGCGGGGATTACGAGCAGTACTTC. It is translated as CAWSVGGDYEQYF.

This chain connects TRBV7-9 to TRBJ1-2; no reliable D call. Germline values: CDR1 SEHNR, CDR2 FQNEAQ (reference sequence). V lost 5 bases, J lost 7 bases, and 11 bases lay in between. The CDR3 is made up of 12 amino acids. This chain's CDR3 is CASSGPEGGYTF. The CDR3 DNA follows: TGTGCCAGCAGCGGCCCCGAGGGTGGCTACACCTTC. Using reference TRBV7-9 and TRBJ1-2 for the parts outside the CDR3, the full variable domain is DTGVSQNPRHKITKRGQNVTFRCDPISEHNRLYWYRQTLGQGPEFLTYFQNEAQLEKSRLLSDRFSAERPKGSFSTLEIQRTEQGDSAMYLCASSGPEGGYTFGSGTRLTVV.

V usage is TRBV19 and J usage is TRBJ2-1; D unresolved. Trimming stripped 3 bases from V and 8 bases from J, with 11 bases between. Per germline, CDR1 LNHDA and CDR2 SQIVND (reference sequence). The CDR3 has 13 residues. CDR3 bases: TGTGCCAGTAGTATGCGGCCCGGCGATGAGCAGTTCTTC. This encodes CASSMRPGDEQFF.

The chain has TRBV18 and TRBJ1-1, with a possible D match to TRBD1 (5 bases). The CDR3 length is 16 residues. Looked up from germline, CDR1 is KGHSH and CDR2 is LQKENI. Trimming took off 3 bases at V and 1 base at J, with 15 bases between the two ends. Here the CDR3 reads CASSPSSGRANTEAFF. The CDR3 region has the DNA TGTGCCAGCTCACCCTCCTCCGGCAGGGCGAACACTGAAGCTTTCTTT.

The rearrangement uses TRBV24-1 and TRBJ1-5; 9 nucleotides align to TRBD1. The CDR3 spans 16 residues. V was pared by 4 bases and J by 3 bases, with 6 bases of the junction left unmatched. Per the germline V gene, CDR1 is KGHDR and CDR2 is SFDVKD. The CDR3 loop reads CATSDPQGAFNQPQHF. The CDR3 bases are TGTGCCACCAGTGACCCACAGGGGGCGTTCAATCAGCCCCAGCATTTT.

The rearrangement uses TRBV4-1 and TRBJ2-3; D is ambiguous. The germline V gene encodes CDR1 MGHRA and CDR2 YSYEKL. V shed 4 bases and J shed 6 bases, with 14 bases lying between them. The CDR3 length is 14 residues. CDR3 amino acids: CASSPRLSDDTQYF. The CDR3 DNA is TGCGCCAGCAGCCCCCGGCTGAGCGACGATACGCAGTATTTT.

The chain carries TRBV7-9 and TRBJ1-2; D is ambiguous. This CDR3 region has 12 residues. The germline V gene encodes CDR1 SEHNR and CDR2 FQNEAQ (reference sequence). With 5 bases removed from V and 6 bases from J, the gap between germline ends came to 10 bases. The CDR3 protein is CASSNQADGYTF. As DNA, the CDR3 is TGTGCCAGCAGCAACCAGGCCGATGGCTACACCTTC. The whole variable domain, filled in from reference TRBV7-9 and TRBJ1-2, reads DTGVSQNPRHKITKRGQNVTFRCDPISEHNRLYWYRQTLGQGPEFLTYFQNEAQLEKSRLLSDRFSAERPKGSFSTLEIQRTEQGDSAMYLCASSNQADGYTFGSGTRLTVV.

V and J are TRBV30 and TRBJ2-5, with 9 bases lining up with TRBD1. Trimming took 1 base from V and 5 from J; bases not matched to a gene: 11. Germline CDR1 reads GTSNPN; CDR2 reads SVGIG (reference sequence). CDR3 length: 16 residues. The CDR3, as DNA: TGTGCCTGGAGTGGAACAACAGGGGGCTTGGGTGAGACCCAGTACTTC. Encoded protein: CAWSGTTGGLGETQYF.

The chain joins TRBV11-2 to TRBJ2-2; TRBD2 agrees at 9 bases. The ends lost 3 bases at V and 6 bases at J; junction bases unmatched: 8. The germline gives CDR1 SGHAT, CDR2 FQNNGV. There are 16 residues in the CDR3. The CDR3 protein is CASSFRGGGASGELFF. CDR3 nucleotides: TGTGCCAGCAGCTTCCGAGGCGGGGGGGCCTCCGGGGAGCTGTTTTTT.

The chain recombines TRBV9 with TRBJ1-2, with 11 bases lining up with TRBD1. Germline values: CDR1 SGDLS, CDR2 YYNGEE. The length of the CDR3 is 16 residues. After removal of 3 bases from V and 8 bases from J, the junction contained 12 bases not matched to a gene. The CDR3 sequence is CASSGQPGQGAEGYTF. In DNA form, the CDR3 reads TGTGCCAGCAGCGGACAACCAGGACAGGGGGCAGAAGGCTACACCTTC.

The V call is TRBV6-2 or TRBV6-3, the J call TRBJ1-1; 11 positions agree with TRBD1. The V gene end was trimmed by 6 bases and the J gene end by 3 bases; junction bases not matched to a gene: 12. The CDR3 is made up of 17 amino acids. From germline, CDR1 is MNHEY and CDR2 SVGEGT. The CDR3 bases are TGTGCCAGCAGCCCAAGGACAGGGGGCGCCGGGTACACTGAAGCTTTCTTT. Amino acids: CASSPRTGGAGYTEAFF.

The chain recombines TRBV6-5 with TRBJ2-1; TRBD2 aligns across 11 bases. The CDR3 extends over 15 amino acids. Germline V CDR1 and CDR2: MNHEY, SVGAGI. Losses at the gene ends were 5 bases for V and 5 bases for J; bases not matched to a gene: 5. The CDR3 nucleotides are TGTGCCAGCAGTAGACTAGCGGGGTCCGACAATGAGCAGTTCTTC. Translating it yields CASSRLAGSDNEQFF.

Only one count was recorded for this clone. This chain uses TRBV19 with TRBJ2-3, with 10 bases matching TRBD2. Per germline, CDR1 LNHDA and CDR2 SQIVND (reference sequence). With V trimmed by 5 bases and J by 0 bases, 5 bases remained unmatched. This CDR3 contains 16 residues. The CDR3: CASSLLLAGSTDTQYF. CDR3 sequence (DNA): TGTGCCAGTAGTCTCTTACTAGCGGGAAGCACAGATACGCAGTATTTT.

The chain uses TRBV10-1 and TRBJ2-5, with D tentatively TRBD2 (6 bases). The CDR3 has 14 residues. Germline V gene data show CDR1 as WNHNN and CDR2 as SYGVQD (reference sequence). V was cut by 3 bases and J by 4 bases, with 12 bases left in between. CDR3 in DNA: TGCGCCAGCAGTGATGGAGGGTTTCCAGAGACCCAGTACTTC. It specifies CASSDGGFPETQYF.